These 26 T cell receptor beta chains share one sample of origin, sequenced in a study of T cell responses to AZD1222 COVID-19 vaccine. Sequenced by immunoSEQ multiplex PCR; TCRdb stores in-frame clones only, minus some. The sample has 100,000 to 120,000 clones, 87% seen once. Source: peripheral blood, taken on day 0 of AZD1222 vaccination. These receptor sequences come from an adult in good health.

The rearrangement joins TRBV7-3 to TRBJ2-7; possible D gene TRBD1, 5 bases. The CDR3 extends over 14 amino acids. The V end was cut by 5 bases, the J end by 7 bases, with 18 bases between. Germline V gene lookup returns CDR1 SGHTA and CDR2 FQGTGA. CDR3 in amino acids: CASSPGLQGVEQYF. Written as DNA, the CDR3 is TGTGCCAGCAGCCCCGGGCTCCAGGGTGTGGAGCAGTACTTC.

DNA for the CDR3: TGTGCCACGGGGATTTCCGGGGGGCCCTCCTTAAACAATGAGCAGTTCTTC. It specifies CATGISGGPSLNNEQFF. The chain uses TRBV24-1 and TRBJ2-1; the D gene is possibly TRBD2 (7 bases). Germline CDR1 is KGHDR and CDR2 is SFDVKD. The length of the CDR3 is 17 residues. The germline V and J ends were trimmed by 10 bases and 5 bases, with 26 bases remaining between them.

This clone appeared once. The chain recombines TRBV9 with TRBJ2-7; 15 nucleotides align to TRBD2. J lost 7 bases, V lost 4 bases, and 6 bases had no gene match. Germline V CDR1 and CDR2: SGDLS, YYNGEE. The CDR3 extends over 15 amino acids. Written as DNA, the CDR3 is TGTGCCAGCAGCCCGCGGACTAGCGGGAGGGGGGAGCAGTACTTC. Translating gives CASSPRTSGRGEQYF. Drawing the rest from reference TRBV9 and TRBJ2-7, the complete variable domain is DSGVTQTPKHLITATGQRVTLRCSPRSGDLSVYWYQQSLDQGLQFLIQYYNGEERAKGNILERFSAQQFPDLHSELNLSSLELGDSALYFCASSPRTSGRGEQYFGPGTRLTVT.

Written as DNA, the CDR3 is TGTGCCAGCAGTGAAAGGGTTTTAATCCCGGGGACCACAGATACGCAGTATTTT. This translates into CASSERVLIPGTTDTQYF. The chain uses TRBV6-1 and TRBJ2-3; D could derive from TRBD1 or TRBD2 (5 bases each). This CDR3 spans 18 amino acids. Trimming removed 2 bases from V and 2 bases from J, with 20 bases in between. CDR1 is MNHNS and CDR2 is SASEGT in the germline V gene.

The chain is built from TRBV29-1 and TRBJ1-3, with D tentatively TRBD1 (5 bases). The CDR3 length is 13 residues. Trimming shortened V by 4 bases and J by 2 bases, and 9 bases separated the two germline ends. Germline V CDR1 and CDR2: SQVTM, ANQGSEA. DNA of the CDR3: TGCAGCGTTGTCCGGGGGGCTGGAAACACCATATATTTT. Protein sequence: CSVVRGAGNTIYF.

The V gene is TRBV28, the J gene TRBJ1-4; D not certain. The CDR3 is 15 amino acids. The V and J ends lost 7 bases and 4 bases respectively, with 16 bases between them. Germline V gives CDR1 MDHEN, CDR2 SYDVKM. The CDR3 region has the DNA TGTGCCAGCATCACGGGCCTTAATAATAATGAAAAACTGTTTTTT. It encodes CASITGLNNNEKLFF.

V gene TRBV9 combines with J gene TRBJ2-3; D uncertain. V gave up 0 bases and J gave up 0 bases, with 8 bases separating them. The CDR3 is 15 residues long. From germline, CDR1 is SGDLS and CDR2 YYNGEE. CDR3 in DNA: TGTGCCAGCAGCGTAGGGTCACCTAGCACAGATACGCAGTATTTT. It yields the protein CASSVGSPSTDTQYF.

The chain's CDR3 is CASSHCSVPGQGTYNEQFF. CDR3 sequence (DNA): TGCGCCAGCAGTCATTGCTCAGTACCGGGACAGGGTACCTACAATGAGCAGTTCTTC. The chain combines TRBV23-1 with TRBJ2-1, with 9 nucleotides matching TRBD1. Being an ORF, TRBV23-1 has a function that is uncertain. The CDR3 has 19 residues. Trimming at V came to 3 bases and at J to 2 bases, leaving 14 bases not matched to a gene.

The rearrangement joins TRBV9 to TRBJ2-5; 8 bases fit TRBD1. The CDR3 consists of 15 residues. Germline V gene data show CDR1 as SGDLS and CDR2 as YYNGEE. J was trimmed by 1 base and V by 6 bases; bases with no gene match: 8. The CDR3 protein is CASTLSQGGQETQYF. CDR3 coding DNA: TGTGCCAGCACCTTATCACAGGGGGGCCAAGAGACCCAGTACTTC.

The chain uses TRBV3-1 (or the pseudogene TRBV3-2) and TRBJ2-2, with a tentative D call TRBD2 (6 bases). V gave up 2 bases and J gave up 5 bases, with 21 bases separating them. The CDR3 is 18 amino acids. CDR1 and CDR2 from the germline V gene are LGHDT and YNNKEL (reference sequence). As DNA, the CDR3 is TGTGCCAGCAGCCAAATAAGTCCAGGCCTCGGACTAACCGGGGAGCTGTTTTTT. The encoded protein is CASSQISPGLGLTGELFF.

The rearrangement joins TRBV27 to TRBJ2-3; D possibly corresponds to TRBD1 (6 bases). This CDR3 has 14 residues. The V end lost 6 bases, the J end lost 0 bases, and 10 bases lay between the germline ends. Germline V gene sequence: CDR1 MNHEY, CDR2 SMNVEV (reference sequence). This CDR3 reads CASRRGMSTDTQYF. As DNA, the CDR3 is TGTGCCAGCAGGAGGGGGATGAGCACAGATACGCAGTATTTT.

V usage is TRBV5-1 and J usage is TRBJ2-1; 10 bases are shared with TRBD2. Looked up from germline, CDR1 is SGHRS and CDR2 is YFSETQ. CDR3 size: 16 residues. With 1 base clipped from V and 2 bases from J, the junction kept 3 bases outside the gene matches. CDR3 in DNA: TGCGCCAGCAGCTTGATGCTAGCGGGAGCCTACAATGAGCAGTTCTTC. Encoded protein: CASSLMLAGAYNEQFF.

This chain links TRBV28 with TRBJ1-5; D remains ambiguous. The CDR3 is 14 amino acids. Germline V gene sequence: CDR1 MDHEN, CDR2 SYDVKM. The germline V and J ends were trimmed by 2 bases and 4 bases, with 9 bases remaining between them. The CDR3, as DNA: TGTGCCAGCAGTTTAGGCCAGCAAAATCAGCCCCAGCATTTT. Its protein product is CASSLGQQNQPQHF.

J is TRBJ2-7 and V is TRBV6-5; D is unresolved. The germline V gene encodes CDR1 MNHEY and CDR2 SVGAGI. Trimming stripped 6 bases from V and 0 bases from J, with 12 bases between. The CDR3 has 14 amino acids. The CDR3 coding sequence is TGTGCCAGCAGCCTCAGCTTTTTCTCCTACGAGCAGTACTTC. Protein: CASSLSFFSYEQYF.

The V call is TRBV18, the J call TRBJ2-7; 12 nucleotides match TRBD1. V trimming: 0 bases; J trimming: 8 bases; junction bases outside the gene matches: 2. Germline CDR1 is KGHSH and CDR2 is LQKENI. The CDR3 sequence is 14 residues long. In nucleotides, the CDR3 is TGTGCCAGCTCACCACCGGGACAGGGGGCGCAGCAGTACTTC. Protein: CASSPPGQGAQQYF.

This clone was picked up one time. The chain recombines TRBV5-1 with TRBJ2-3; tentative D call: TRBD1 (5 bases). V was cut by 0 bases and J by 7 bases, with 15 bases left in between. Looked up from germline, CDR1 is SGHRS and CDR2 is YFSETQ. The CDR3 is 15 amino acids. Here the CDR3 reads CASSLEGALKNTQYF. The CDR3 region has the DNA TGCGCCAGCAGCTTGGAAGGGGCCCTTAAGAATACGCAGTATTTT. The full variable domain, rest sourced from reference TRBV5-1 and TRBJ2-3, is KAGVTQTPRYLIKTRGQQVTLSCSPISGHRSVSWYQQTPGQGLQFLFEYFSETQRNKGNFPGRFSGRQFSNSRSEMNVSTLELGDSALYLCASSLEGALKNTQYFGPGTRLTVL.

The chain employs TRBV28 and TRBJ1-5; 7 nucleotides line up with TRBD1. Trimming took 3 bases from V and 5 from J; bases not matched to a gene: 7. Germline-derived CDR1 and CDR2 are MDHEN and SYDVKM. This CDR3 has 15 residues. CDR3 bases: TGTGCCAGCAGTTTGGCCGGGACAGCATATCAGCCCCAGCATTTT. Its translation: CASSLAGTAYQPQHF. The whole variable domain, remainder taken from reference TRBV28 and TRBJ1-5, is DVKVTQSSRYLVKRTGEKVFLECVQDMDHENMFWYRQDPGLGLRLIYFSYDVKMKEKGDIPEGYSVSREKKERFSLILESASTNQTSMYLCASSLAGTAYQPQHFGDGTRLSIL.

The gene calls are TRBV7-6 and TRBJ1-1, with D perhaps TRBD1 (6 bases). CDR1 SGHVS and CDR2 FNYEAQ come from the germline V gene. Trimming left V 5 bases short and J 0 bases short, with 10 bases between. The CDR3 consists of 14 residues. CDR3 protein: CASSPTGLNTEAFF. In DNA, the CDR3 is TGTGCCAGCAGCCCTACAGGGCTGAACACTGAAGCTTTCTTT.

V gene TRBV29-1 combines with J gene TRBJ1-1, with D possibly matching TRBD1 (5 bases). Germline values: CDR1 SQVTM, CDR2 ANQGSEA. V gave up 0 bases and J gave up 7 bases, with 18 bases separating them. This CDR3 region has 15 residues. As DNA, the CDR3 is TGCAGCGTTGAAGATCGGGGCAGGGATAGGGGTGAAGCTTTCTTT. Its translation: CSVEDRGRDRGEAFF.

J is TRBJ2-3 and V is TRBV4-1; a possible D gene is TRBD1 (6 bases). V was pared by 1 base and J by 7 bases, with 18 bases between. Germline CDR1 MGHRA, CDR2 YSYEKL. The CDR3 runs to 16 residues. The CDR3 region has the DNA TGCGCCAGCAGCCAAGGTCCCCGGGACACCCGCCATACGCAGTATTTT. The encoded protein is CASSQGPRDTRHTQYF.

The V call is TRBV2, the J call TRBJ1-5; 8 positions match TRBD1. Trimming removed 6 bases from V and 3 bases from J; junction bases left unmatched: 4. The CDR3 spans 14 residues. Germline V CDR1 and CDR2: SNHLY, FYNNEI. The CDR3 sequence is CASRDRETNQPQHF. CDR3 bases: TGTGCCAGCAGGGACAGGGAAACCAATCAGCCCCAGCATTTT.

The chain has TRBV7-2 and TRBJ2-7; 7 bases fit TRBD1. The length of the CDR3 is 14 residues. The germline CDR1 and CDR2 sequences are SGHTA and FQGNSA. The V segment lost 8 bases and the J segment 4 bases; nucleotides outside the gene matches: 11. This chain's CDR3 is CASSPAGGSYEQYF. The CDR3 DNA sequence: TGTGCCAGCTCCCCGGCAGGGGGTTCGTACGAGCAGTACTTC.

The chain joins TRBV10-2 to TRBJ1-5; 8 nucleotides agree with TRBD1. CDR1 is WSHSY, CDR2 SAAADI, per germline. With 6 bases clipped from V and 5 bases from J, the junction kept 9 bases outside the gene matches. This CDR3 comprises 15 residues. For the CDR3, the DNA is TGCGCCAGCAGATTAGGACAGGGCCCGGATCAGCCCCAGCATTTT. It yields the protein CASRLGQGPDQPQHF.

This clone is categorized as medium-sized. V gene TRBV25-1 combines with J gene TRBJ2-5, with 8 nucleotides matching TRBD2. The CDR3 runs 15 residues. Germline V lookup: CDR1 MGHDK, CDR2 SYGVNS. V trimming: 4 bases; J trimming: 5 bases; junction bases outside the gene matches: 9. In nucleotides, the CDR3 is TGTGCCAGCAGTGGGGCAGCGGGGGAGATTGAGACCCAGTACTTC. Protein sequence: CASSGAAGEIETQYF.

The chain recombines TRBV7-2 with TRBJ2-3, with 11 bases matching TRBD2. The J segment lost 3 bases and the V segment lost 2 bases, leaving 4 bases of the junction unmatched. This CDR3 has 16 residues. Germline V gene data show CDR1 as SGHTA and CDR2 as FQGNSA. The CDR3 reads CASSLIPSGRTDTQYF. The CDR3, as DNA: TGTGCCAGCAGCTTAATTCCTAGCGGGAGGACAGATACGCAGTATTTT.

The chain joins TRBV19 to TRBJ1-5, with D uncertain. V lost 8 bases to trimming and J lost 0 bases, with 14 bases between them. Germline lookup yields CDR1 LNHDA and CDR2 SQIVND (reference sequence). This CDR3 has 15 residues. This CDR3 reads CASARASYSNQPQHF. CDR3 nucleotides: TGTGCCAGTGCTCGGGCAAGCTATAGCAATCAGCCCCAGCATTTT.